This paragraph covers one T cell receptor (beta chain) sequence. This record belongs to a study of blood T cell repertoires in COVID-19. Profiling relied on immunoSEQ multiplex PCR, and the TCRdb table lists in-frame clones only, not all of them. The data hold 200,000 to 300,000 clones, with approximately 86% observed a single time. Sequenced material: peripheral blood. The source is a woman between 65 and 79 years old with active or convalescent COVID-19.

The DNA of the CDR3 is TGTGCCAGTAGTATTACCCTCACTCCTAACTATGGCTACACCTTC. Protein sequence: CASSITLTPNYGYTF. The chain links TRBV19 to TRBJ1-2; no clear D. This CDR3 has 15 amino acids. Germline assignment: CDR1 LNHDA and CDR2 SQIVND (reference sequence). The V gene lost 3 bases and the J gene lost 0 bases, with 11 bases spanning the gap.